This T cell receptor beta chain was captured in a study of OX40 agonist ivuxolimab in advanced cancers. Study-wide context: Partial responses were recorded for three patients, including one with hepatocellular carcinoma and two with cutaneous melanoma.

The germline V and J ends were trimmed by 3 bases and 4 bases, with 7 bases remaining between them. The CDR3 is 14 amino acids. From germline, CDR1 is MDHEN and CDR2 SYDVKM. Repertoires were generated with immunoSEQ multiplex PCR, while TCRdb's copy carries only in-frame clones and drops some. The table has about 35,000 clones, approximately 90% seen once. The receptor comes from an adult with an advanced solid tumor such as melanoma, head and neck, liver or kidney cancer. The sequences come from CD4+ or CD8+ T cells sorted from blood, collected in a trial of the OX40 agonist ivuxolimab. This chain connects TRBV28 to TRBJ1-6; D not resolved. CDR3 DNA sequence: TGTGCCAGCAGTTTGGAGGGATATAATTCACCCCTCCACTTT. Its translation: CASSLEGYNSPLHF.